This TCR beta chain was captured in a study of blood T cell repertoires in COVID-19. Study as a whole: The United States, Italy and Spain were the sources of the acute and convalescent COVID-19 samples.

Clinical history reported by participants formed the basis on which cohorts were assigned. Cohort 3 recovered donors had two negative PCRs, clearance, or symptom resolution. The CDR3 is 13 amino acids. The V and J ends lost 3 bases and 5 bases respectively, with 14 bases between them. Per the germline V gene, CDR1 is DFQATT and CDR2 is SNEGSKA (reference sequence). Source study methods: Scientists estimated how many nucleated cells there were by amplifying reference gene primers. TCRdb keeps only in-frame clones here, not all; method: immunoSEQ multiplex PCR. V and J calls plus clone size are reproduced from that table; the DNA served to infer D and trimming. The table shows about 310,000 clones, with roughly nine tenths occurring only once.

Sequenced input: PBMCs or T cells enriched from blood (not recorded which). The TCR was taken from a man between 60 and 70 years old who had recovered from COVID-19. V usage is TRBV20-1 and J usage is TRBJ2-7, with TRBD1 as a possible D gene (5 bases). The CDR3 spells CSASPPPRDEQYF. The CDR3, as DNA: TGCAGTGCTAGTCCACCACCCAGGGACGAGCAGTACTTC.